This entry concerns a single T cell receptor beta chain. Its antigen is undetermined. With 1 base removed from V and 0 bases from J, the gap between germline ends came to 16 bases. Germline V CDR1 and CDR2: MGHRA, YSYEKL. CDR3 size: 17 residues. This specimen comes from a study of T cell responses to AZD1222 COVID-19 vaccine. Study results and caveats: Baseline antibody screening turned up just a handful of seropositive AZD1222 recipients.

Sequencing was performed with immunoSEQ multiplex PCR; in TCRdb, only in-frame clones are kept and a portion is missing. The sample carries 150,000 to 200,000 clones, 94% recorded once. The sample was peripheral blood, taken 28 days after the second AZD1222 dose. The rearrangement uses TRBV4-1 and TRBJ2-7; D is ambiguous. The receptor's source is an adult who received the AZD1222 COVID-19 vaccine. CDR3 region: CASSQVFTGPSSYEQYF. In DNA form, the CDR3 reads TGCGCCAGCAGCCAAGTCTTCACGGGCCCGAGCTCCTACGAGCAGTACTTC.